This passage covers 2 T cell receptor beta chains from one sample sequenced in a study of T cells in Graves' hyperthyroidism and ophthalmopathy. The TCR beta CDR3 regions underwent amplification using RNA transcripts as the source. The HTBI primer set was used in a first-round RT-PCR of the TCR CDR3. TCRdb called the multiplex PCR reads again in MiXCR, with one record for every CDR3 protein. In the table there are about 180,000 distinct CDR3 sequences, roughly 10% of which are singletons. Sequencing input: blood. The receptor source for this set is a woman aged 18-29 years with Graves' hyperthyroidism that later progressed to Graves' ophthalmopathy.

As to this clonotype: It may be a read error: a sequence one base away is much more abundant. The CDR3 end shows no conserved phenylalanine or tryptophan, and so a read error is likely. The V call is TRBV7-9, the J call TRBJ2-7; 7 bases line up with TRBD1. The CDR3 is 13 residues long. V dropped 5 bases and J dropped 3; count of bases not matched to a gene: 4. Germline V gene sequence: CDR1 SEHNR, CDR2 FQNEAQ (reference sequence). CDR3 DNA: TGTGCCAGCAGCCCGGGGACAGACTACGAGCAGTACTCC. It encodes CASSPGTDYEQYS.

This clonotype was seen only a few times. This rearrangement joins TRBV3-1 to TRBJ2-6; 10 positions match TRBD1. After removal of 2 bases from V and 0 bases from J, the junction contained 1 base not matched to a gene. This CDR3 is built from 17 residues. Germline values: CDR1 LGHDT, CDR2 YNNKEL (reference sequence). CDR3 residues: CASSQRTGGSGANVLTF. In nucleotides, the CDR3 is TGTGCCAGCAGCCAAAGGACAGGGGGCTCTGGGGCCAACGTCCTGACTTTC.